Below are 30 T cell receptor beta chains sequenced from a single sample in a study of beta chain features in type 1 diabetes. Expressed TCRB transcripts were sequenced because the isolated RNA had all been reverse transcribed beforehand. Assay: immunoSEQ multiplex PCR; the TCRdb copy retains only in-frame clones and omits some. There are about 620,000 clones in the sample; roughly 16% occur only once, and 0.07% to 0.095% lies in the top ten. Sequenced sample: naive CD4+ T cells from blood. These TCRs come from a man in his late teens or twenties in good health.

This sequence joins TRBV19 and TRBJ2-2, with D perhaps matching TRBD2 (6 bases). In germline, CDR1 is LNHDA, CDR2 SQIVND (reference sequence). The V and J ends lost 2 bases and 0 bases respectively, with 10 bases between them. This CDR3 comprises 16 residues. CDR3 in amino acids: CASSIWGGANTGELFF. As DNA, the CDR3 is TGTGCCAGTAGTATATGGGGAGGAGCGAACACCGGGGAGCTGTTTTTT.

V and J are TRBV18 and TRBJ2-4; no clear D gene. Germline V CDR1 and CDR2: KGHSH, LQKENI. V was cut by 0 bases and J by 4 bases, with 4 bases left in between. This CDR3 spans 13 amino acids. The CDR3 region is CASSPPGKNIQYF. CDR3 sequence (DNA): TGTGCCAGCTCACCACCGGGTAAAAACATTCAGTACTTC.

This clone was seen only a few times. V is TRBV13 and J is TRBJ2-5; 8 nucleotides agree with TRBD2. Germline V gives CDR1 PRHDT, CDR2 FYEKMQ (reference sequence). This CDR3 spans 15 amino acids. After removal of 1 base from V and 5 bases from J, the junction contained 6 bases not matched to a gene. CDR3 in DNA: TGTGCCAGCAGCTTAGCTAGCGGGCGGGGGGAGACCCAGTACTTC. Protein: CASSLASGRGETQYF.

The rearrangement uses TRBV9 and TRBJ1-5; TRBD1 might be the D (5 bases). The CDR3 covers 16 residues. CDR1 is SGDLS, CDR2 YYNGEE, per germline. V was shortened by 0 bases and J by 3 bases, with 13 bases between the two germline ends. The CDR3 here is CASSVEPAGSNQPQHF. The CDR3 DNA sequence: TGTGCCAGCAGCGTAGAACCGGCAGGGTCCAATCAGCCCCAGCATTTT.

The V call is TRBV7-9, the J call TRBJ1-6; no firm D call. This CDR3 is built from 14 residues. The V gene's germline CDR1 is SEHNR and CDR2 FQNEAQ (reference sequence). V was pared by 5 bases and J by 3 bases, with 8 bases between. The CDR3 loop reads CASSGEGYNSPLHF. CDR3 sequence (DNA): TGTGCCAGCAGCGGGGAGGGCTATAATTCACCCCTCCACTTT. The whole variable domain, remainder taken from reference TRBV7-9 and TRBJ1-6, is DTGVSQNPRHKITKRGQNVTFRCDPISEHNRLYWYRQTLGQGPEFLTYFQNEAQLEKSRLLSDRFSAERPKGSFSTLEIQRTEQGDSAMYLCASSGEGYNSPLHFGNGTRLTVT.

The rearrangement uses TRBV14 and TRBJ2-2; D is possibly TRBD2 (5 bases). This CDR3 region has 17 residues. CDR1 and CDR2 (germline): SGHDN, FVKESK. Trimming left V 2 bases short and J 5 bases short, with 18 bases between. CDR3 region: CASSQFIASRGTGELFF. DNA of the CDR3: TGTGCCAGCAGCCAATTTATTGCTAGCAGAGGAACCGGGGAGCTGTTTTTT.

There are a few counts of this clone. The sample holds other DNA sequences that translate to the same CDR3. This chain links TRBV28 with TRBJ2-7; TRBD1 agrees at 7 bases. Germline V lookup: CDR1 MDHEN, CDR2 SYDVKM. With V trimmed by 3 bases and J by 2 bases, 4 bases remained unmatched. The CDR3 consists of 14 residues. DNA for the CDR3: TGTGCCAGCAGTTTGAGACAGGGAACCTACGAGCAGTACTTC. This gives the protein CASSLRQGTYEQYF.

This clone came up many times. J is TRBJ2-6 and V is TRBV15; 8 positions agree with TRBD1. This CDR3 has 16 amino acids. Looked up from germline, CDR1 is LNHNV and CDR2 is YYDKDF (reference sequence). The V segment lost 6 bases and the J segment 3 bases; nucleotides outside the gene matches: 7. CDR3 amino acids: CATRRTGSRGANVLTF. The CDR3 nucleotides are TGTGCCACCAGAAGGACAGGGTCACGTGGGGCCAACGTCCTGACTTTC.

The V and J genes are TRBV7-2 and TRBJ2-7; 9 bases are shared with TRBD1. Germline CDR1 and CDR2: SGHTA and FQGNSA. The V segment lost 5 bases and the J segment 3 bases; nucleotides outside the gene matches: 5. The CDR3 is 14 amino acids. The CDR3 protein is CASSVDRGGYEQYF. The CDR3 DNA reads as TGTGCCAGCAGCGTAGACAGGGGGGGCTACGAGCAGTACTTC. The variable domain in full, completed from reference TRBV7-2 and TRBJ2-7, reads GAGVSQSPSNKVTEKGKDVELRCDPISGHTALYWYRQSLGQGLEFLIYFQGNSAPDKSGLPSDRFSAERTGGSVSTLTIQRTQQEDSAVYLCASSVDRGGYEQYFGPGTRLTVT.

This clone was counted between two and nine times. This chain links TRBV9 with TRBJ2-7; 8 bases are a match to TRBD1. The germline gives CDR1 SGDLS, CDR2 YYNGEE. The V segment lost 4 bases and the J segment 2 bases; nucleotides outside the gene matches: 8. This CDR3 has 15 residues. CDR3 nucleotide sequence: TGTGCCAGCAGCCCCTTTTGGGACAGGCCCTACGAGCAGTACTTC. Protein sequence: CASSPFWDRPYEQYF.

This clone occurred a few times. V usage is TRBV28 and J usage is TRBJ1-4; D ambiguous. Germline values: CDR1 MDHEN, CDR2 SYDVKM. The CDR3 length is 14 residues. The V end lost 10 bases, the J end lost 10 bases, and 22 bases lay between the germline ends. The CDR3 DNA sequence: TGTGCCATCGAACGGAAAAGTCCCCCCGGAAAACTGTTTTTT. This gives the protein CAIERKSPPGKLFF.

This clone was counted a few times. This sequence joins TRBV10-3 and TRBJ2-7, with 10 bases identical to TRBD1. The CDR3 spans 15 residues. The V gene end was trimmed by 6 bases and the J gene end by 2 bases; junction bases not matched to a gene: 7. Germline V CDR1 and CDR2: ENHRY, SYGVKD. The DNA for the CDR3 is TGTGCCATCAGCCCCGGACAGGGGGGAACCTACGAGCAGTACTTC. Its translation: CAISPGQGGTYEQYF.

This clone was seen more than once but under ten times. The chain recombines TRBV5-6 with TRBJ2-5, with 7 bases fitting TRBD2. V lost 3 bases, J lost 1 base, and 9 bases stayed unmatched. The CDR3 sequence is 16 residues long. CDR1 and CDR2 (germline): SGHDT, YYEEEE. The CDR3 nucleotides read TGTGCCAGCAGCTCCCCGAAGCGGGGCGTCCAAGAGACCCAGTACTTC. Translating it yields CASSSPKRGVQETQYF. The variable domain in full, with the rest retrieved from reference TRBV5-6 and TRBJ2-5, is DAGVTQSPTHLIKTRGQQVTLRCSPKSGHDTVSWYQQALGQGPQFIFQYYEEEERQRGNFPDRFSGHQFPNYSSELNVNALLLGDSALYLCASSSPKRGVQETQYFGPGTRLLVL.

This chain joins TRBV18 and TRBJ1-6; 7 bases fit TRBD1. Germline V CDR1 and CDR2: KGHSH, LQKENI. The CDR3 loop spans 15 amino acids. The V segment lost 2 bases and the J segment 6 bases; nucleotides outside the gene matches: 4. The DNA of the CDR3 is TGTGCCAGCTCACCAACAGGGGTACCTAATTCACCCCTCCACTTT. Protein product: CASSPTGVPNSPLHF.

This chain connects TRBV9 to TRBJ2-3; tentatively, D is TRBD1 (6 bases). Deletions cut 0 bases from V and 2 bases from J, with 10 bases between. The CDR3 extends over 15 amino acids. Germline-derived CDR1 and CDR2 are SGDLS and YYNGEE. The CDR3 loop is CASSVVGHITDTQYF. CDR3 bases: TGTGCCAGCAGCGTAGTGGGACACATCACAGATACGCAGTATTTT.

This clone was detected only a few times. The gene calls are TRBV12-5 and TRBJ2-3, with D perhaps TRBD1 (5 bases). The CDR3 length is 18 residues. V gave up 5 bases and J gave up 4 bases, with 25 bases separating them. From germline, CDR1 is LGHNT and CDR2 FRNRAP. The CDR3 is CASGTNPLGRGHSDTQYF. The CDR3 DNA sequence: TGTGCTAGTGGTACTAATCCCCTGGGTAGGGGCCACTCAGATACGCAGTATTTT.

This clone has a handful of counts. The rearrangement uses TRBV28 and TRBJ2-1, with 10 bases that match TRBD2. Germline CDR1 reads MDHEN; CDR2 reads SYDVKM. This CDR3 comprises 16 residues. V lost 3 bases, J lost 7 bases, and 9 bases stayed unmatched. The CDR3, as DNA: TGTGCCAGCAGTTTGGGCCAAGCGGGGGGGCCGAATGAGCAGTTCTTC. Its translation: CASSLGQAGGPNEQFF.

This clone was seen a few times. The chain couples TRBV11-1 to TRBJ2-1; D gene unclear. There are 13 residues in the CDR3. Germline CDR1 SGHAT, CDR2 FQDESV (reference sequence). V lost 3 bases and J 10 bases, leaving 13 bases between the germline ends. The CDR3 here is CASSFSAEREQFF. Written as DNA, the CDR3 is TGTGCCAGCAGCTTTAGTGCCGAGAGAGAGCAGTTCTTC.

The genes are TRBV5-1 and TRBJ1-1; TRBD1 matches 8 bases. The CDR3 has 16 residues. The germline CDR1 and CDR2 sequences are SGHRS and YFSETQ. V was pared by 7 bases and J by 2 bases, with 13 bases of the junction left unmatched. CDR3 amino acids: CASERSGTGRNTEAFF. CDR3 nucleotide sequence: TGCGCCAGCGAACGATCCGGGACAGGCCGCAACACTGAAGCTTTCTTT.

This clone was recorded a few times. The V gene is TRBV28, the J gene TRBJ1-3, with D possibly TRBD1 on 5 matching bases. Deletions cut 5 bases from V and 0 bases from J, with 14 bases between. The germline CDR1 and CDR2 sequences are MDHEN and SYDVKM. The CDR3 runs 16 residues. This CDR3 is CASSARDFGSGNTIYF. CDR3 nucleotides: TGTGCCAGCAGTGCGAGGGACTTCGGCTCTGGAAACACCATATATTTT.

The V call is TRBV4-2, the J call TRBJ2-5; D is perhaps TRBD1 (6 bases). Germline-derived CDR1 and CDR2 are LGHNA and YNFKEQ. The CDR3 has 15 residues. V was trimmed by 2 bases and J by 5 bases, leaving 15 bases between them. CDR3 in amino acids: CASSQSRGHSETQYF. CDR3 DNA sequence: TGTGCCAGCAGCCAAAGCAGGGGACATTCGGAGACCCAGTACTTC.

This chain uses TRBV6-6 with TRBJ1-5; D uncertain. With 3 bases removed from V and 6 bases from J, the gap between germline ends came to 9 bases. The CDR3 consists of 13 residues. Germline V gene sequence: CDR1 MNHNY, CDR2 SVGAGI (reference sequence). In DNA, the CDR3 is TGTGCCAGCAGTTATGGTCCGGGTCAGCCCCAGCATTTT. It is translated as CASSYGPGQPQHF.

The V call is TRBV6-5, the J call TRBJ1-4; D is unclear. Germline V CDR1 and CDR2: MNHEY, SVGAGI. The CDR3 is made up of 14 amino acids. V lost 5 bases and J 1 base, leaving 8 bases between the germline ends. CDR3 in DNA: TGTGCCAGCAGTAACAGAGTAACTAATGAAAAACTGTTTTTT. This encodes CASSNRVTNEKLFF.

The gene calls are TRBV23-1 and TRBJ2-2; 9 positions agree with TRBD1. Being an ORF, TRBV23-1 has a function that is uncertain. V gave up 7 bases and J gave up 2 bases; unmatched junction bases: 8. The CDR3 runs 16 residues. DNA for the CDR3: TGCGCCAGCACCCGGGACAGGGAGAGTAACACCGGGGAGCTGTTTTTT. Its protein is CASTRDRESNTGELFF.

This clone occurred a few times. The CDR3 region has the DNA TGTGCCAGCATGAAGGACAGGGAGACCGGGGAGCTGTTTTTT. Translated: CASMKDRETGELFF. The chain carries TRBV2 and TRBJ2-2, with 8 bases that match TRBD1. CDR1 is SNHLY, CDR2 FYNNEI, per germline. The CDR3 is made up of 14 amino acids. The trim removed 7 bases at V and 5 bases at J, leaving 6 bases unmatched.

This clone was seen more than once but under ten times. The chain uses TRBV27 and TRBJ2-7; D is tentatively TRBD1 or TRBD2 (5 bases each). The CDR3 totals 16 residues. V dropped 5 bases and J dropped 0 bases, with 17 bases sitting between them. From germline, CDR1 is MNHEY and CDR2 SMNVEV (reference sequence). The CDR3 protein is CASSPRGNINSYEQYF. The CDR3 region has the DNA TGTGCCAGCAGTCCCCGGGGCAACATAAACTCCTACGAGCAGTACTTC.

On this clone: At one boundary the junction diverges from the germline segment, which might be a read error. This rearrangement joins TRBV30 to TRBJ1-2; D gene uncertain. The CDR3 totals 12 residues. Germline V lookup: CDR1 GTSNPN, CDR2 SVGIG (reference sequence). The DNA for the CDR3 is TGTGCCTGGAGTGTACTTAACGATGGCTACACCTTC. As protein: CAWSVLNDGYTF.

There are a few counts of this clone. The chain links TRBV7-3 to TRBJ1-1; 7 positions agree with TRBD1. The CDR3 sequence is 15 residues long. V shed 2 bases, J shed 5 bases, and the junction held 8 bases outside the gene matches. Per the germline V gene, CDR1 is SGHTA and CDR2 is FQGTGA. The CDR3 DNA is TGTGCCAGCAGCTTAGAAGGGGGCGCTAGGACTGAAGCTTTCTTT. Its protein product is CASSLEGGARTEAFF.

Only a few counts were recorded for this clone. The genes are TRBV14 and TRBJ2-1; D gene uncertain. Trimming removed 1 base from V and 6 bases from J, with 16 bases in between. Germline V gives CDR1 SGHDN, CDR2 FVKESK. The CDR3 extends over 16 amino acids. CDR3 protein: CASSQVDRRTRNEQFF. The CDR3 DNA follows: TGTGCCAGCAGCCAAGTAGACCGACGAACGCGCAATGAGCAGTTCTTC.

A few counts support this clone. The chain uses TRBV7-2 and TRBJ1-2; 8 bases are shared with TRBD1. V lost 3 bases, J lost 8 bases, and 8 bases stayed unmatched. The germline V gene has CDR1 SGHTA and CDR2 FQGNSA. There are 14 residues in the CDR3. CDR3 nucleotide sequence: TGTGCCAGCAGCTTTGACAGGGGTACGCGGGGCTACACCTTC. This sequence encodes CASSFDRGTRGYTF.